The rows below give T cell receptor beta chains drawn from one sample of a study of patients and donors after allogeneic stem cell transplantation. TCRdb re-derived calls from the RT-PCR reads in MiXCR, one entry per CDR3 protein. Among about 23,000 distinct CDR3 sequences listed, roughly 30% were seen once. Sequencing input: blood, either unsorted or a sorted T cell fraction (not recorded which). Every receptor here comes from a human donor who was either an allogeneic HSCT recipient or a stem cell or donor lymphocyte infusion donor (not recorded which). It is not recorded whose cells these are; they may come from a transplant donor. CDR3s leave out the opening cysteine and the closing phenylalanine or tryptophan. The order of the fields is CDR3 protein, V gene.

ASSPQGGGQLLETQY	TRBV7-2
ASSSQGDHNSPLH	TRBV7-3
ASRMDRHTDTQY	TRBV28
ASSLVENTEAF	TRBV12-3/TRBV12-4
ASRSITYEQY	TRBV6-6
ASSYSGTLKTQY	TRBV6-5
SAKQQGYTDTQY	TRBV20-1
SVESRGIYGYT	TRBV29-1
SAIPGRVTDTQY	TRBV20-1
ASSLAGRNYGYT	TRBV7-9
ASSVGGDQELF	TRBV9
ASSLRQGPSPLH	TRBV12-3/TRBV12-4
ASTRDGYNSPLH	TRBV2
ASSLNRVSRNSPLH	TRBV27
ASRNRVANYGYT	TRBV2
ASTVAQGAAEAF	TRBV27
ASSSSRGSTDTQY	TRBV5-1
AISEWGTASGTQY	TRBV10-3
ASNPGGEKLF	TRBV6-6
ATSREGVSKNIQY	TRBV15
ASFLWGSRQPQH	TRBV12-3/TRBV12-4
ASSQADRGTYGYT	TRBV4-2
SAKSPRDTANYGYT	TRBV20-1
SASGLAKNIQY	TRBV20-1
SVAQGYRGNTEAF	TRBV29-1
ASSLIPGTSTDTQY	TRBV5-1
ASSHGTGKNTEAF	TRBV12-3/TRBV12-4
AISGQGHQETQY	TRBV10-3
ASRRGLLNTEAF	TRBV6-5
ASSFPPSSGNTIY	TRBV7-2
ASSLGTAGTEAF	TRBV7-3
SASSRHWILDKNIQY	TRBV20-1
ASRQSLEKLF	TRBV28
ASSSPPEYRPALH	TRBV6-6
ASSLAVGEVEAF	TRBV7-2
ASSQSPPPGLVF	TRBV16
ASSSLRSRNEQF	TRBV6-6
ASSPEPSSYNEQF	TRBV7-3
ASSNLFQRGSNYGYT	TRBV4-3
ASSLAGVGQPQH	TRBV5-6
SARDRDRLLFNSPLH	TRBV20-1
ASSHPGEPQY	TRBV4-2
ASSFGTLQTIY	TRBV12-3/TRBV12-4
ASTPGGNQPQH	TRBV6-5
ASSFRPTRGETQY	TRBV7-2
ASSLTENQPQH	TRBV18
SARAVGNYGYT	TRBV20-1
ASSLTGYSSYNEQF	TRBV5-8
ATGRDRTYEQY	TRBV10-3
ASTPSAGVYGYT	TRBV6-1
ASSLRAPWNQPQH	TRBV28
AHGTGVNQPQH	TRBV30
SARFTGIYGYT	TRBV20-1
ASCRQGDEKLF	TRBV7-9